A selection of T cell receptor beta chains follows, all from one sample in a study of T cell repertoires in cytomegalovirus infection. These receptors' targets are unknown. TCRdb passed the reads through MiXCR, listing each CDR3 protein once. The sample holds hundreds of thousands of distinct CDR3 sequences, around 30% seen once. The input for sequencing was cultured PBMCs, taken from culture after CMV antigen stimulation. All receptors derive from a human donor in good health (CMV status not recorded). Some clones in this sample may be carry-over from other donors' samples. CDR3s include the opening cysteine and the closing phenylalanine or tryptophan. D genes are given only for firm matches. Size is omitted from some rows. Given values are once, few, many or a class for expanded clones.

d_gene: -; abundance: many; v_gene: TRBV7-2; j_gene: TRBJ2-3; CDR3aa: CASSSVAGDTQYF; CDR3nt: TGTGCCAGCAGCTCCGTGGCTGGCGATACGCAGTATTTT
d_gene: -; abundance: few; v_gene: TRBV7-6; j_gene: TRBJ1-4; CDR3aa: CASTSYGGKLFF; CDR3nt: TGTGCCAGCACCTCATACGGCGGAAAACTGTTTTTT
d_gene: TRBD1; abundance: -; v_gene: TRBV7-6; j_gene: TRBJ2-7; CDR3aa: CASSHRDRRGYEQYF; CDR3nt: TGTGCCAGCAGCCACCGGGACAGGCGAGGCTACGAGCAGTACTTC
d_gene: -; abundance: many; v_gene: TRBV6-1; j_gene: TRBJ2-3; CDR3aa: CASSTPGLNTDTQYF; CDR3nt: TGTGCCAGCAGCACCCCGGGACTCAACACAGATACGCAGTATTTT
d_gene: -; abundance: -; v_gene: TRBV7-4; j_gene: TRBJ2-4; CDR3aa: CASSPQGGTGLVIQYF; CDR3nt: TGTGCCAGCAGCCCCCAAGGCGGGACCGGGTTGGTCATTCAGTACTTC
d_gene: -; abundance: -; v_gene: TRBV28; j_gene: TRBJ1-5; CDR3aa: CASRPRRGLQPQHF; CDR3nt: TGTGCCAGCAGACCAAGGAGGGGCCTTCAGCCCCAGCATTTT
d_gene: TRBD2; abundance: -; v_gene: TRBV29-1; j_gene: TRBJ2-3; CDR3aa: CSLTWGSGRTDTQYF; CDR3nt: TGCAGCCTTACCTGGGGGAGCGGGAGAACAGATACGCAGTATTTT
d_gene: TRBD2; abundance: -; v_gene: TRBV7-2; j_gene: TRBJ2-7; CDR3aa: CASSLGTLGTRRRYEQYF; CDR3nt: TGTGCCAGCAGCTTAGGTACTTTGGGGACTAGAAGGCGCTACGAGCAGTACTTC
d_gene: -; abundance: many; v_gene: TRBV7-2; j_gene: TRBJ2-3; CDR3aa: CASTPGGPGDTQYF; CDR3nt: TGTGCCAGCACCCCCGGGGGGCCGGGAGATACGCAGTATTTT
d_gene: -; abundance: few; v_gene: TRBV12-3/TRBV12-4; j_gene: TRBJ2-5; CDR3aa: CASSVMGTQYF; CDR3nt: TGTGCCAGCAGTGTGATGGGGACCCAGTACTTC
d_gene: -; abundance: few; v_gene: TRBV6-6; j_gene: TRBJ2-6; CDR3aa: CASSYSMVTGANVLTF; CDR3nt: TGTGCCAGCAGTTACTCGATGGTGACTGGGGCCAACGTCCTGACTTTC
d_gene: TRBD1; abundance: -; v_gene: TRBV5-1; j_gene: TRBJ2-5; CDR3aa: CASSNRGQIQETQYF; CDR3nt: TGCGCCAGCAGCAACCGGGGACAGATCCAAGAGACCCAGTACTTC
d_gene: TRBD2; abundance: few; v_gene: TRBV6-6; j_gene: TRBJ2-7; CDR3aa: CASSISGGAREQYF; CDR3nt: TGTGCCAGCAGTATTAGCGGGGGGGCCCGAGAGCAGTACTTC
d_gene: -; abundance: -; v_gene: TRBV30; j_gene: TRBJ2-1; CDR3aa: CAWSIQSYNEQFF; CDR3nt: TGTGCCTGGAGTATCCAGTCGTACAATGAGCAGTTCTTC
d_gene: -; abundance: few; v_gene: TRBV18; j_gene: TRBJ2-7; CDR3aa: CASSPPSRYEQYF; CDR3nt: TGTGCCAGCTCACCTCCAAGTCGGTACGAGCAGTACTTC
d_gene: -; abundance: -; v_gene: TRBV3-1; j_gene: TRBJ2-5; CDR3aa: CASSSPGGVYISRYQETQYF; CDR3nt: TGTGCCAGCAGCTCCCCGGGGGGCGTTTACATTAGTCGGTACCAAGAGACCCAGTACTTC
d_gene: TRBD1; abundance: -; v_gene: TRBV12-3/TRBV12-4; j_gene: TRBJ1-4; CDR3aa: CASSLAGQGLNEKLFF; CDR3nt: TGTGCCAGCAGCCTGGCGGGACAGGGGCTTAATGAAAAACTGTTTTTT
d_gene: TRBD2; abundance: -; v_gene: TRBV6-5; j_gene: TRBJ2-3; CDR3aa: CASSYQLAGTDTQYF; CDR3nt: TGTGCCAGCAGTTACCAACTAGCGGGCACAGATACGCAGTATTTT
d_gene: -; abundance: few; v_gene: TRBV28; j_gene: TRBJ1-4; CDR3aa: CASRPWGETNEKLFF; CDR3nt: TGTGCCAGCAGGCCCTGGGGGGAAACTAATGAAAAACTGTTTTTT
d_gene: -; abundance: few; v_gene: TRBV4-1; j_gene: TRBJ1-5; CDR3aa: CASSHIREVGQPQHF; CDR3nt: TGCGCCAGCAGCCATATCAGGGAGGTCGGCCAGCCCCAGCATTTT
d_gene: TRBD2; abundance: few; v_gene: TRBV30; j_gene: TRBJ2-1; CDR3aa: CAWSILAGGVEEQFF; CDR3nt: TGTGCCTGGAGTATTCTAGCGGGAGGTGTAGAGGAGCAGTTCTTC
d_gene: -; abundance: -; v_gene: TRBV7-2; j_gene: TRBJ1-4; CDR3aa: CASSLVAHEKLFF; CDR3nt: TGTGCCAGCAGCTTAGTCGCCCATGAAAAACTGTTTTTT
d_gene: -; abundance: -; v_gene: TRBV5-4; j_gene: TRBJ1-4; CDR3aa: CASSLKLNEKLFF; CDR3nt: TGTGCCAGCAGCTTAAAGCTAAACGAAAAACTGTTTTTT
d_gene: TRBD2; abundance: many; v_gene: TRBV7-9; j_gene: TRBJ2-3; CDR3aa: CASSLPRRLAGIVDTQYF; CDR3nt: TGTGCCAGCAGCTTACCCCGGAGGCTAGCGGGGATCGTAGATACGCAGTATTTT
d_gene: -; abundance: few; v_gene: TRBV7-9; j_gene: TRBJ2-7; CDR3aa: CASRASGLYEQYF; CDR3nt: TGTGCCAGCAGGGCCTCAGGGCTCTACGAGCAGTACTTC
d_gene: -; abundance: -; v_gene: TRBV12-5; j_gene: TRBJ2-1; CDR3aa: CASASPRGSAYNEQFF; CDR3nt: TGTGCTAGTGCCTCCCCGCGGGGTAGTGCCTACAATGAGCAGTTCTTC
d_gene: -; abundance: -; v_gene: TRBV6-1; j_gene: TRBJ2-7; CDR3aa: CASSHGGYEQYF; CDR3nt: TGTGCCAGCAGCCATGGGGGGTACGAGCAGTACTTC
d_gene: TRBD1; abundance: many; v_gene: TRBV7-2; j_gene: TRBJ1-4; CDR3aa: CASSLLGTGSEKLFF; CDR3nt: TGTGCCAGCAGCCTACTCGGGACAGGGTCTGAAAAACTGTTTTTT
d_gene: -; abundance: -; v_gene: TRBV10-3; j_gene: TRBJ2-1; CDR3aa: CAISSLGADNEQFF; CDR3nt: TGTGCCATCAGTAGTCTAGGAGCTGACAATGAGCAGTTCTTC
d_gene: -; abundance: few; v_gene: TRBV6-1; j_gene: TRBJ1-5; CDR3aa: CASRIRYGRADETQHF; CDR3nt: TGTGCCAGCAGGATACGATATGGCAGAGCCGATGAGACCCAGCATTTT
d_gene: -; abundance: -; v_gene: TRBV4-1; j_gene: TRBJ2-7; CDR3aa: CASSQVWLARGYEQYF; CDR3nt: TGCGCCAGCAGCCAAGTCTGGCTAGCGCGCGGCTACGAGCAGTACTTC
d_gene: TRBD1; abundance: few; v_gene: TRBV29-1; j_gene: TRBJ2-5; CDR3aa: CSDRGRETQYF; CDR3nt: TGCAGCGACAGGGGGCGAGAGACCCAGTACTTC
d_gene: -; abundance: -; v_gene: TRBV7-9; j_gene: TRBJ2-7; CDR3aa: CASSPQGTSKVEQYF; CDR3nt: TGTGCCAGCAGCCCACAGGGTACTTCTAAAGTCGAGCAGTACTTC